This TCR beta chain was recorded in a study of shared clonotypes between healthy human individuals. Study-level background: The study used three CD4 naive, three CD4 memory, two CD8 naive and one CD8 memory plate per donor.

Only CD45RO-negative cells positively selected for CCR7 counted as naive CD8 cells, so terminally differentiated effector memory CD45RA+ cells were excluded. Free of recent acute infections or vaccinations, the donors were healthy HIV-negative adults. Only Caucasian adults living in Nashville, Tennessee made up the donor group. Assay: immunoSEQ multiplex PCR; the TCRdb copy retains only in-frame clones and omits some. The sample holds 1.5 million to 2.5 million clones; just under 95% are singletons and the top ten take approximately 1.2%. The germline V and J ends were trimmed by 0 bases and 2 bases, with 7 bases remaining between them. CDR1 is SGHAT, CDR2 FQNNGV, per germline. The CDR3 sequence is 14 residues long.

The V call is TRBV11-2, the J call TRBJ2-5; D unclear. What was sequenced was naive CD8+ T cells sorted from blood. The TCR comes from a man aged 18 to 30 in good health. CDR3 bases: TGTGCCAGCAGCTTAGAGTACGGACAAGAGACCCAGTACTTC. Its protein product is CASSLEYGQETQYF.